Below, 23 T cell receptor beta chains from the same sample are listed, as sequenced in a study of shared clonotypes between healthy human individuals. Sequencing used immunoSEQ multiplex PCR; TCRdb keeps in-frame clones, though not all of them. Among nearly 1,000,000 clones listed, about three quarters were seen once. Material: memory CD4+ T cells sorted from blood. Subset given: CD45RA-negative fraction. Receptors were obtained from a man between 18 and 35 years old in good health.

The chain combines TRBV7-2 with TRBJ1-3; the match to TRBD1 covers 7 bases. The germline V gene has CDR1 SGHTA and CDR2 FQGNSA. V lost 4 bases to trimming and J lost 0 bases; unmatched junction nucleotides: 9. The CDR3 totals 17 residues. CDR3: CASSSLQGPRSGNTIYF. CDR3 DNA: TGTGCCAGCAGCTCATTACAGGGGCCCCGCTCTGGAAACACCATATATTTT.

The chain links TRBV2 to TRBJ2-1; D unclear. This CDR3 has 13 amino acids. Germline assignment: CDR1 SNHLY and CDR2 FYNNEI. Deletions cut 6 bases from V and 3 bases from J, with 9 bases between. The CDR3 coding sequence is TGTGCCAGCAGACTAATGGTCTACAATGAGCAGTTCTTC. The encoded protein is CASRLMVYNEQFF.

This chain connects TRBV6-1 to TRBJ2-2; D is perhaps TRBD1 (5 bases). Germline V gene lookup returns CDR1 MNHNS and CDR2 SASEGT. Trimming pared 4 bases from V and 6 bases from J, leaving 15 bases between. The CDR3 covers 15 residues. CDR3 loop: CASSVTRWGAGELFF. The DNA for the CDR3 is TGTGCCAGCAGTGTGACCCGTTGGGGCGCCGGGGAGCTGTTTTTT.

In DNA, the CDR3 is TGTGCCAGCAGCAGGGACCTAAACACTGAAGCTTTCTTT. Protein sequence: CASSRDLNTEAFF. V is TRBV2 and J is TRBJ1-1, with D perhaps matching TRBD1 (5 bases). Trimming took 6 bases from V and 2 from J, leaving 10 bases between them. CDR1 is SNHLY, CDR2 FYNNEI, per germline. This CDR3 has 13 amino acids.

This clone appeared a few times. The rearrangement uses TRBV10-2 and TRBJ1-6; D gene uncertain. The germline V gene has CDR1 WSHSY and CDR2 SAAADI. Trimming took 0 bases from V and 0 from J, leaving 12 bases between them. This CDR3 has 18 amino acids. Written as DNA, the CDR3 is TGCGCCAGCAGTGAGTCGCTACGGGAACTCTCCTATAATTCACCCCTCCACTTT. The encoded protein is CASSESLRELSYNSPLHF.

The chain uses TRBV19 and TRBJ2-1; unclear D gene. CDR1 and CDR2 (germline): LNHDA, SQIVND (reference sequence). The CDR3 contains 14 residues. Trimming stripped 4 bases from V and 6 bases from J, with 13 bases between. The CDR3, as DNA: TGTGCCAGTAGTAAACAAGGTTACCTCAATGAGCAGTTCTTC. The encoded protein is CASSKQGYLNEQFF.

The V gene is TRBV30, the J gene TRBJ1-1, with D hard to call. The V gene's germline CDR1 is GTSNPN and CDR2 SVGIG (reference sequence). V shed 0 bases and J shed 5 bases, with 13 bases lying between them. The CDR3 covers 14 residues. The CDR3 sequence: CAWSVGGSGTEAFF. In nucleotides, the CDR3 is TGTGCCTGGAGTGTGGGAGGGTCGGGTACTGAAGCTTTCTTT.

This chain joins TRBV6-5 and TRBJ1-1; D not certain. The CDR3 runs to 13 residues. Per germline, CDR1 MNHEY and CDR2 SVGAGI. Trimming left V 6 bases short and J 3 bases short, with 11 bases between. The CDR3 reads CASSVDQDTEAFF. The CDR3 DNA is TGTGCCAGCAGCGTCGACCAGGACACTGAAGCTTTCTTT.

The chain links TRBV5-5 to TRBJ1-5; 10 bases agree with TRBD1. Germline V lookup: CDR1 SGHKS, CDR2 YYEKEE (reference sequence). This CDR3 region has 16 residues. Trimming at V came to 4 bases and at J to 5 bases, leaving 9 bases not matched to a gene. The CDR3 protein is CASSPRGTGDYQPQHF. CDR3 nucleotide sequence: TGTGCCAGCAGCCCCCGAGGGACAGGGGATTATCAGCCCCAGCATTTT.

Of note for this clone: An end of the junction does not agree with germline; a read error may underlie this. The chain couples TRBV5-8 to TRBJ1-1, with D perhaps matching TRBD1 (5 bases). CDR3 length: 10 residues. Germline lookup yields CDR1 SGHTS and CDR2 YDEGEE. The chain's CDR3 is CASSRQLPRF. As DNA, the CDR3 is TGTGCCAGCAGCCGACAGCTCCCCCGCTTT.

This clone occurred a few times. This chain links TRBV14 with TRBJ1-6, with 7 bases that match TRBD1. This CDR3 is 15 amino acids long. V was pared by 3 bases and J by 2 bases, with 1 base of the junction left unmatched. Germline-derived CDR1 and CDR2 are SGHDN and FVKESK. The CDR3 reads CASSQGTAYNSPLHF. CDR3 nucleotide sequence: TGTGCCAGCAGCCAGGGGACAGCCTATAATTCACCCCTCCACTTT.

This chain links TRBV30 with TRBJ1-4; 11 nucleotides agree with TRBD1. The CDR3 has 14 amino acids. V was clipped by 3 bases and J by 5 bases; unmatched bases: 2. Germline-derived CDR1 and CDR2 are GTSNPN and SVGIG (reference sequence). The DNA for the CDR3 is TGTGCCTGGAGCCGGGACAGGGGGAATGAAAAACTGTTTTTT. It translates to CAWSRDRGNEKLFF. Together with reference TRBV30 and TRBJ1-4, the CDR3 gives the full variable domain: SQTIHQWPATLVQPVGSPLSLECTVEGTSNPNLYWYRQAAGRGLQLLFYSVGIGQISSEVPQNLSASRPQDRQFILSSKKLLLSDSGFYLCAWSRDRGNEKLFFGSGTQLSVL.

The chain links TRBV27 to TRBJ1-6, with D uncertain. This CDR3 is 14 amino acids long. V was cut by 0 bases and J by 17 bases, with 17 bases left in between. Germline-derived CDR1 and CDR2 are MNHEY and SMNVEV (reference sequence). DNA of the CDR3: TGTGCCAGCAGTTTATCGAGCGGCAGGCGAAGCTTCCACTTT. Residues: CASSLSSGRRSFHF.

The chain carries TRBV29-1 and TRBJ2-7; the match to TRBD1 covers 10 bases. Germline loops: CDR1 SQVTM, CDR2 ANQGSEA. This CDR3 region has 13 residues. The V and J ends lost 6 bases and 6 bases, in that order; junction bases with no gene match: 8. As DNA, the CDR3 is TGCAGCGTGCCGGGACAGGGGCTTTCCGAGCAGTACTTC. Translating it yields CSVPGQGLSEQYF.

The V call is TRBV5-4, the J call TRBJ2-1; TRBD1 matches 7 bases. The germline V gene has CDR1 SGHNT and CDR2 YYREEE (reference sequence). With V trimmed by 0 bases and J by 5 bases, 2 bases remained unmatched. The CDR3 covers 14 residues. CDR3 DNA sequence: TGTGCCAGCAGCTTGGTCGACAGGGACAATGAGCAGTTCTTC. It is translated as CASSLVDRDNEQFF.

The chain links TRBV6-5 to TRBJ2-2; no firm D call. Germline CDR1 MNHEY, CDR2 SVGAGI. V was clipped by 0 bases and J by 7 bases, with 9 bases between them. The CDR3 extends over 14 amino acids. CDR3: CASSYSYRVGELFF. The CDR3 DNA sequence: TGTGCCAGCAGTTACTCCTATCGGGTCGGGGAGCTGTTTTTT.

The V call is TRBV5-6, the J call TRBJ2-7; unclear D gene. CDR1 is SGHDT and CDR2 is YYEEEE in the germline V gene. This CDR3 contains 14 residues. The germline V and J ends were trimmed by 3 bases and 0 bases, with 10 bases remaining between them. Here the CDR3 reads CASSWYGLSYEQYF. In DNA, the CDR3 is TGTGCCAGCAGCTGGTATGGTCTCTCCTACGAGCAGTACTTC.

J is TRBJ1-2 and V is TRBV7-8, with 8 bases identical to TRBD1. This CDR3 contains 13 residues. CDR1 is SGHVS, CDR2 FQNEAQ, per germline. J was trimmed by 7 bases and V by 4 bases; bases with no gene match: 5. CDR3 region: CASSSDGQGGYTF. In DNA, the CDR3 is TGTGCCAGCAGCTCGGACGGACAGGGTGGCTACACCTTC. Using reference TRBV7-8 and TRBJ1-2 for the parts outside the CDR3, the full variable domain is GAGVSQSPRYKVAKRGQDVALRCDPISGHVSLFWYQQALGQGPEFLTYFQNEAQLDKSGLPSDRFFAERPEGSVSTLKIQRTQQEDSAVYLCASSSDGQGGYTFGSGTRLTVV.

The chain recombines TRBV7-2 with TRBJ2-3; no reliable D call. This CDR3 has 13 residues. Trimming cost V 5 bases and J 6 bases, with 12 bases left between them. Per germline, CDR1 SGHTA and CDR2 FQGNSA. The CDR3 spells CASSRTLLDTQYF. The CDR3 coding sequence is TGTGCCAGCAGCCGGACCCTTCTGGATACGCAGTATTTT.

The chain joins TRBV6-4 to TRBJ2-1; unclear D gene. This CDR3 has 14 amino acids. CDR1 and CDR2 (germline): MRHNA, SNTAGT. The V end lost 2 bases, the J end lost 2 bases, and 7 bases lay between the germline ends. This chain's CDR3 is CASSDKIPYNEQFF. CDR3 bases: TGTGCCAGCAGTGACAAGATACCCTACAATGAGCAGTTCTTC.

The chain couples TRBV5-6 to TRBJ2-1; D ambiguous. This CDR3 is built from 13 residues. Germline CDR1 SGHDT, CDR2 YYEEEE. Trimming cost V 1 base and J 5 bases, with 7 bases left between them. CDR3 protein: CASSLPGDNEQFF. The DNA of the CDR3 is TGTGCCAGCAGCTTGCCTGGCGACAATGAGCAGTTCTTC.

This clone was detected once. The CDR3 loop is CASSLWTSGSYNEQFF. The DNA for the CDR3 is TGTGCCAGCAGCCTCTGGACTAGCGGGAGCTACAATGAGCAGTTCTTC. The chain joins TRBV5-5 to TRBJ2-1; 13 bases match TRBD2. Germline V gives CDR1 SGHKS, CDR2 YYEKEE (reference sequence). The V and J ends lost 4 bases and 3 bases, in that order; junction bases with no gene match: 4. The CDR3 consists of 16 residues.

CDR3 sequence: CASSPRASGNTGELFF. DNA for the CDR3: TGTGCCAGCAGCCCCCGGGCTAGCGGGAACACCGGGGAGCTGTTTTTT. The V and J genes are TRBV9 and TRBJ2-2, with 7 bases matching TRBD2. The CDR3 is 16 amino acids. J was trimmed by 1 base and V by 4 bases; bases with no gene match: 7. Germline CDR1 SGDLS, CDR2 YYNGEE.